The 16 T cell receptor beta chains given below trace back to one sample, sequenced in a study of cytomegalovirus exposure and HLA in healthy donors. A multiplex PCR was run with 60 Vbeta primers and 13 Jbeta primers. The data were produced by immunoSEQ multiplex PCR, yet TCRdb's version contains in-frame clones alone and is incomplete. The sample lists 180,000 or so clones; 60% to 80% were seen once. The material sequenced was PBMCs. All receptors come from a man in his fifties in good health and CMV-seropositive.

The genes are TRBV28 and TRBJ2-3; TRBD2 agrees at 10 bases. V was clipped by 8 bases and J by 1 base; unmatched bases: 6. Germline V gene sequence: CDR1 MDHEN, CDR2 SYDVKM. The CDR3 is 15 residues long. CDR3 DNA sequence: TGTGCCAGCTGCAGCGGGGGGGCCGGCACAGATACGCAGTATTTT. This gives the protein CASCSGGAGTDTQYF.

The chain combines TRBV6-5 with TRBJ1-4, with 7 bases identical to TRBD1. The germline gives CDR1 MNHEY, CDR2 SVGAGI. The ends lost 7 bases at V and 8 bases at J; junction bases unmatched: 7. The CDR3 consists of 13 residues. The CDR3: CASTRGQREKLFF. The CDR3 nucleotides are TGTGCCAGCACCCGGGGACAGCGGGAAAAACTGTTTTTT.

The chain links TRBV6-5 to TRBJ1-5, with D tentatively TRBD1 (6 bases). The CDR3 runs 13 residues. The germline CDR1 and CDR2 sequences are MNHEY and SVGAGI. V dropped 5 bases and J dropped 5 bases, with 10 bases sitting between them. CDR3 sequence reads: CASSPQGYQPQHF. The CDR3 DNA reads as TGTGCCAGCAGTCCACAGGGCTATCAGCCCCAGCATTTT.

This clone was counted a few times. The rearrangement joins TRBV5-1 to TRBJ2-1, with D possibly TRBD1 on 9 matching bases. V was clipped by 4 bases and J by 2 bases, with 16 bases between them. Germline-derived CDR1 and CDR2 are SGHRS and YFSETQ. CDR3 size: 16 residues. The CDR3 here is CASSREGTGTYNEQFF. The CDR3 DNA is TGCGCCAGCAGCCGGGAGGGGACAGGGACCTACAATGAGCAGTTCTTC.

The chain employs TRBV28 and TRBJ2-3, with 9 bases matching TRBD2. J lost 4 bases, V lost 5 bases, and 4 bases had no gene match. The CDR3 runs to 14 residues. CDR1 is MDHEN and CDR2 is SYDVKM in the germline V gene. Here the CDR3 reads CASSRGGAPDTQYF. The CDR3 DNA is TGTGCCAGCAGTCGCGGGGGGGCCCCAGATACGCAGTATTTT.

This clone has a handful of counts. The rearrangement links TRBV10-3 to TRBJ1-6, with TRBD1 identical over 7 bases. After removal of 0 bases from V and 6 bases from J, the junction contained 8 bases not matched to a gene. The CDR3 consists of 17 residues. From germline, CDR1 is ENHRY and CDR2 SYGVKD. CDR3 sequence (DNA): TGTGCCATCAGTGAGTCTGCGCCGGGACAGCTTAATTCACCCCTCCACTTT. Translated, it gives CAISESAPGQLNSPLHF.

The rearrangement joins TRBV19 to TRBJ2-4, with 10 bases lining up with TRBD1. Germline V lookup: CDR1 LNHDA, CDR2 SQIVND (reference sequence). This CDR3 region has 15 residues. The V gene end was trimmed by 5 bases and the J gene end by 5 bases; junction bases not matched to a gene: 6. CDR3 nucleotides: TGTGCCAGTAGTTCCTGGACAGGGGGAGAAAACATTCAGTACTTC. Translated: CASSSWTGGENIQYF.

This chain links TRBV19 with TRBJ1-1, with D perhaps TRBD1 (5 bases). Germline values: CDR1 LNHDA, CDR2 SQIVND (reference sequence). V was shortened by 4 bases and J by 8 bases, with 11 bases between the two germline ends. The length of the CDR3 is 12 residues. CDR3 sequence reads: CASSNGGREAFF. The CDR3 DNA reads TGTGCCAGTAGTAACGGGGGGAGGGAAGCTTTCTTT. Supplemented by reference TRBV19 and TRBJ1-1, the full variable domain reads DGGITQSPKYLFRKEGQNVTLSCEQNLNHDAMYWYRQDPGQGLRLIYYSQIVNDFQKGDIAEGYSVSREKKESFPLTVTSAQKNPTAFYLCASSNGGREAFFGQGTRLTVV.

The chain recombines TRBV11-2 with TRBJ2-1; tentatively, D is TRBD2 (7 bases). From germline, CDR1 is SGHAT and CDR2 FQNNGV. V was pared by 6 bases and J by 15 bases, with 24 bases between. This CDR3 has 14 amino acids. The CDR3 sequence is CASRRGGVTGGLFF. CDR3 in DNA: TGTGCCAGCAGACGAGGGGGGGTAACCGGCGGGCTGTTCTTC.

This sequence joins TRBV5-1 and TRBJ1-6; D is undetermined. Germline V gene data show CDR1 as SGHRS and CDR2 as YFSETQ. V lost 0 bases and J 10 bases, leaving 17 bases between the germline ends. The CDR3 length is 16 residues. The CDR3 coding sequence is TGCGCCAGCAGCTTGGGATCGGCGGCTTCGGGATCACCCCTCCACTTT. Amino acid sequence: CASSLGSAASGSPLHF.

In its sample, this clone was seen once. The chain joins TRBV18 to TRBJ1-2; 7 bases are a match to TRBD1. CDR3 length: 13 amino acids. Unmatched junction bases numbered 4, after V lost 3 bases and J lost 6 bases. CDR1 is KGHSH and CDR2 is LQKENI in the germline V gene. The CDR3 DNA follows: TGTGCCAGCTCACCTGCACAGGGGAATGGCTACACCTTC. It is translated as CASSPAQGNGYTF.

The rearrangement links TRBV27 to TRBJ2-3, with 9 bases lining up with TRBD2. This CDR3 contains 18 residues. After removal of 3 bases from V and 3 bases from J, the junction contained 13 bases not matched to a gene. Germline V lookup: CDR1 MNHEY, CDR2 SMNVEV (reference sequence). DNA of the CDR3: TGTGCCAGCAGTTTGAGGCGGGGGGGCCGGTACTCGACAGATACGCAGTATTTT. As protein: CASSLRRGGRYSTDTQYF.

This clone showed up just a few times. The gene calls are TRBV6-6 and TRBJ1-2, with TRBD1 identical over 7 bases. Germline CDR1 is MNHNY and CDR2 is SVGAGI (reference sequence). V lost 7 bases, J lost 5 bases, and 7 bases stayed unmatched. The CDR3 has 13 residues. The CDR3 nucleotides read TGTGCCAGCACCCGGGACAGCCCGTATGGCTACACCTTC. Encoded protein: CASTRDSPYGYTF.

The gene calls are TRBV7-2 and TRBJ2-7; D might be TRBD1 (6 bases). Per germline, CDR1 SGHTA and CDR2 FQGNSA. Trimming took 2 bases from V and 3 from J, leaving 14 bases between them. The CDR3 has 15 residues. CDR3 bases: TGTGCCAGCAGCTTATGGGGGCAGGGATACTACGAGCAGTACTTC. It yields the protein CASSLWGQGYYEQYF.

The chain links TRBV30 to TRBJ2-1; D might be TRBD1 (6 bases). Germline assignment: CDR1 GTSNPN and CDR2 SVGIG (reference sequence). The V end was cut by 5 bases, the J end by 2 bases, with 13 bases between. The CDR3 consists of 14 residues. The CDR3 coding sequence is TGTGCCTGGGACCAGGGGAGTACCTACAATGAGCAGTTCTTC. Amino acid sequence: CAWDQGSTYNEQFF.

The chain is built from TRBV7-2 and TRBJ1-5; D gene unclear. This CDR3 has 16 residues. CDR1 and CDR2 (germline): SGHTA, FQGNSA. Between the trimmed V and J ends, which lost 2 bases and 3 bases, there was a span of 14 bases. CDR3: CASSLTADRDNQPQHF. In DNA, the CDR3 is TGTGCCAGCAGCTTAACCGCCGATCGGGACAATCAGCCCCAGCATTTT.